Each of the 14 T cell receptor beta chains below was sequenced from the same sample in a study of blood T cell repertoires in COVID-19. TCRdb keeps only in-frame clones here, not all; method: immunoSEQ multiplex PCR. The sample lists roughly 140,000 clones, 65% to 90% seen once, with approximately 7.1% in the top ten. Sequencing was performed on peripheral blood. Every receptor here comes from a woman aged 45 to 65 in a cohort sampled during active or convalescent COVID-19.

The CDR3, as DNA: TGTGCCAGCAGTTATTCGAGGCAGACCTCTGGAAACACCATATATTTT. It specifies CASSYSRQTSGNTIYF. The V call is TRBV6-9, the J call TRBJ1-3; D is unclear. Germline loops: CDR1 MNHGY, CDR2 SVAAGI. The V gene lost 0 bases and the J gene lost 0 bases, with 9 bases spanning the gap. CDR3 length: 16 residues.

V is TRBV11-2 and J is TRBJ2-4, with 14 bases matching TRBD2. With 3 bases clipped from V and 6 bases from J, the junction kept 1 base outside the gene matches. CDR1 is SGHAT and CDR2 is FQNNGV in the germline V gene. This CDR3 contains 15 residues. CDR3 residues: CASSFGTSGGNIQYF. CDR3 bases: TGTGCCAGCAGCTTCGGGACTAGCGGGGGAAACATTCAGTACTTC.

The J gene is TRBJ1-3, the V gene TRBV10-3, with TRBD1 identical over 9 bases. This CDR3 is built from 17 residues. Germline assignment: CDR1 ENHRY and CDR2 SYGVKD. V lost 4 bases to trimming and J lost 4 bases; unmatched junction nucleotides: 11. For the CDR3, the DNA is TGTGCCATCAGTGTACTGGGACAGGGAGTCCCCGGAAACACCATATATTTT. This codes for CAISVLGQGVPGNTIYF.

This clone is a singleton in its sample. This chain uses TRBV5-6 with TRBJ1-2; 8 bases agree with TRBD1. Germline trimming cut 4 bases from V and 4 bases from J; bases unmatched to any gene: 3. Germline V lookup: CDR1 SGHDT, CDR2 YYEEEE. This CDR3 has 13 amino acids. In DNA form, the CDR3 reads TGTGCCAGCAGCCCCACAGGGGGCTATGGCTACACCTTC. This codes for CASSPTGGYGYTF.

The chain has TRBV6-5 and TRBJ2-7, with 7 bases matching TRBD1. The CDR3 spans 15 residues. J lost 2 bases, V lost 7 bases, and 11 bases had no gene match. The germline V gene encodes CDR1 MNHEY and CDR2 SVGAGI. CDR3 DNA sequence: TGTGCCAGCAAAAAGACCGGGACAGAGCCCTACGAGCAGTACTTC. This gives the protein CASKKTGTEPYEQYF.

The chain has TRBV9 and TRBJ1-1; D remains unclear. The CDR3 spans 13 residues. From germline, CDR1 is SGDLS and CDR2 YYNGEE. The ends were cut back, 4 bases at V and 7 bases at J, with 14 bases in the middle. In DNA form, the CDR3 reads TGTGCCAGCAGCCCTAACGGGTTGTATGAAGCTTTCTTT. This sequence encodes CASSPNGLYEAFF.

This clone has only a few counts. The chain employs TRBV19 and TRBJ1-3; D is undetermined. The germline CDR1 and CDR2 sequences are LNHDA and SQIVND (reference sequence). The CDR3 runs to 14 residues. Trimming pared 6 bases from V and 0 bases from J, leaving 9 bases between. The CDR3 sequence: CASRTESSGNTIYF. The CDR3 DNA reads as TGTGCCAGTAGGACGGAGAGCTCTGGAAACACCATATATTTT.

This rearrangement joins TRBV12-3 or TRBV12-4 to TRBJ2-2, with no clear D. V was trimmed by 6 bases and J by 4 bases, leaving 6 bases between them. The CDR3 has 12 residues. CDR3 sequence reads: CASSRFTGELFF. The CDR3, as DNA: TGTGCCAGCAGCAGATTCACCGGGGAGCTGTTTTTT.

The sample holds one count of this clone. V usage is TRBV5-8 and J usage is TRBJ1-4, with a possible D match to TRBD1 (6 bases). The CDR3 totals 17 residues. Trimming cost V 7 bases and J 0 bases, with 19 bases left between them. Germline V lookup: CDR1 SGHTS, CDR2 YDEGEE. CDR3 amino acids: CASFSNRDGATNEKLFF. In nucleotides, the CDR3 is TGTGCCAGCTTCTCAAACAGGGATGGTGCAACTAATGAAAAACTGTTTTTT.

The chain joins TRBV7-2 to TRBJ1-1; D not certain. The germline V gene has CDR1 SGHTA and CDR2 FQGNSA. Trimming shortened V by 5 bases and J by 0 bases, and 13 bases separated the two germline ends. This CDR3 has 15 residues. The CDR3 region has the DNA TGTGCCAGCAGCCCTAGCGGAGTAATGAACACTGAAGCTTTCTTT. Its translation is CASSPSGVMNTEAFF.

This clone was recorded only once. The chain recombines TRBV10-3 with TRBJ1-2, with no clear D. The CDR3 has 12 amino acids. The V end was cut by 3 bases, the J end by 1 base, with 3 bases between. Per the germline V gene, CDR1 is ENHRY and CDR2 is SYGVKD. This CDR3 is CAISDINYGYTF. The DNA for the CDR3 is TGTGCCATCAGTGACATTAACTATGGCTACACCTTC.

The V call is TRBV27, the J call TRBJ2-7; D is possibly TRBD1 (5 bases). This CDR3 region has 13 residues. Germline V gives CDR1 MNHEY, CDR2 SMNVEV (reference sequence). With 3 bases removed from V and 1 base from J, the gap between germline ends came to 7 bases. In DNA, the CDR3 is TGTGCCAGCAGTTTCACAGGTTCCTACGAGCAGTACTTC. This translates into CASSFTGSYEQYF.

V is TRBV6-7 and J is TRBJ1-5; 11 bases agree with TRBD1. TRBV6-7 is annotated as an ORF whose role is uncertain. The CDR3 length is 15 residues. Trimming took 0 bases from V and 6 from J; bases not matched to a gene: 1. The CDR3 DNA sequence: TGTGCCAGCAGTTACTCCGGGACAGGGGGTCAGCCCCAGCATTTT. Encoded protein: CASSYSGTGGQPQHF.

The chain employs TRBV19 and TRBJ1-3, with TRBD1 identical over 7 bases. With V trimmed by 4 bases and J by 0 bases, 3 bases remained unmatched. The CDR3 has 15 amino acids. Germline V CDR1 and CDR2: LNHDA, SQIVND (reference sequence). CDR3 residues: CASSTRTGSGNTIYF. CDR3 bases: TGTGCCAGTAGTACGAGGACAGGCTCTGGAAACACCATATATTTT.